This T cell receptor (beta chain) derives from a study of CD8 T cells in ankylosing spondylitis. In regard to this clonotype: As yet, its antigen is unknown.

Points from the study as a whole: Earlier studies detected some motif variants in reactive arthritis synovial fluid and blood. Ankylosing spondylitis blood seemed to carry a telltale TCR beta motif made of under ten highly homologous variants.

The authors made TCR beta libraries by quantitative 5'-RACE with molecular barcodes. TCRdb re-called the 5' RACE reads with MiXCR, one entry per CDR3 protein. The sample lists 200,000 to 250,000 distinct CDR3 sequences; approximately 7.4% were seen once. CDR1 and CDR2 (germline): GTSNPN, SVGIG (reference sequence). The trim removed 0 bases at V and 5 bases at J, leaving 8 bases unmatched. CDR3 size: 16 residues. The rearrangement uses TRBV30 and TRBJ2-2, with TRBD1 matching 8 bases. This sequence was found in a male donor with ankylosing spondylitis. Sequences were obtained from blood, either unsorted or a sorted T cell fraction (not recorded which). In nucleotides, the CDR3 is TGTGCCTGGAGTGTCGAGCAGGGGGCTCGAACCGGGGAGCTGTTTTTT. The encoded protein is CAWSVEQGARTGELFF.